The clone carrying this TCR beta chain was seen more than once but under ten times. Its antigen is as yet unknown. From germline, CDR1 is KGHSY and CDR2 FQNENV. This CDR3 has 14 amino acids. V was cut by 0 bases and J by 2 bases, with 8 bases left in between. Using its own MiXCR run on the RT-PCR reads, TCRdb lists one record per CDR3 protein. The table lists hundreds of thousands of distinct CDR3 sequences, approximately 14% of them singletons. The sample belongs to a study of response to subunit inactivated influenza vaccine. The study's findings and limits: It was suggested by the authors that few new T cells are recruited by each seasonal influenza vaccination.

The receptor's source is a middle-aged man who received an inactivated influenza vaccine. The V gene is TRBV16, the J gene TRBJ2-7; D possibly corresponds to TRBD1 (6 bases). The sequenced sample was PBMCs from blood, obtained 12 days after vaccination. CDR3 in amino acids: CASSQSGQPYEQYF. The DNA of the CDR3 is TGTGCCAGCAGCCAATCGGGACAACCCTACGAGCAGTACTTC.